This T cell receptor (beta chain) was found in a study of Ad26.COV2.S vaccination and SARS-CoV-2 variants. Trimming removed 0 bases from V and 0 bases from J, with 7 bases in between. This CDR3 region has 15 residues. CDR1 is SGHNT, CDR2 YYREEE, per germline (reference sequence). A note on this clone: Its antigen is as yet unknown.

The assay was immunoSEQ multiplex PCR, and TCRdb's table has in-frame clones only and misses some. The table includes approximately 300,000 clones, 70% to 90% detected once. The study, taken as a whole, reports: There was reportedly substantial breadth in spike-specific CD8+ and CD4+ T cell responses after vaccination. Possible underestimation of total T cell responses by the TCR breadth and depth analyses was noted. Among vaccine recipients, spike-specific TCR breadth exceeded that of placebo recipients.

The treatment denotes: over 15 received Ad26.COV2.S at low or high dose, single or two shots; a few received placebo; per-sample allocation not given. Sampling was performed 63 days after the first vaccine or placebo injection. The chain carries TRBV5-4 and TRBJ1-3; D remains ambiguous. This sequence was found in a person aged 18-60 years who received the Ad26.COV2.S COVID-19 vaccine or a placebo. The starting material was peripheral blood, obtained in a trial of Ad26.COV2.S vaccine versus placebo. DNA for the CDR3: TGTGCCAGCAGCTTGGACCGAAACTCTGGAAACACCATATATTTT. Translation: CASSLDRNSGNTIYF.